The 14 T cell receptor beta chains below were found in one sample sequenced in a study of cytomegalovirus exposure and HLA in healthy donors. A multiplex PCR was run with 60 Vbeta primers and 13 Jbeta primers. TCRdb's table, derived via immunoSEQ multiplex PCR, lists solely in-frame clones and lacks some. The repertoire has about 160,000 clones, approximately 88% of them found once; the top ten carry 0.8% to 1.3%. The sample was PBMCs. These receptors originate from a young man in good health and CMV-seronegative.

The genes are TRBV28 and TRBJ2-5; 8 nucleotides line up with TRBD1. Looked up from germline, CDR1 is MDHEN and CDR2 is SYDVKM. CDR3 length: 13 amino acids. V shed 6 bases, J shed 7 bases, and the junction held 7 bases outside the gene matches. CDR3 protein: CASSPGQGWTQYF. CDR3 nucleotide sequence: TGTGCCAGCAGCCCCGGACAGGGTTGGACCCAGTACTTC.

The chain couples TRBV19 to TRBJ1-5; 9 bases are a match to TRBD1. CDR1 is LNHDA, CDR2 SQIVND, per germline (reference sequence). Unmatched junction bases numbered 7, after V lost 3 bases and J lost 7 bases. CDR3 size: 15 residues. CDR3 protein: CASSMVRQGDQPQHF. The CDR3 nucleotides read TGTGCCAGTAGTATGGTTAGACAGGGGGACCAGCCCCAGCATTTT.

This chain connects TRBV7-9 to TRBJ1-1; 11 bases match TRBD1. With V trimmed by 5 bases and J by 1 base, 9 bases remained unmatched. This CDR3 spans 17 amino acids. Germline V CDR1 and CDR2: SEHNR, FQNEAQ (reference sequence). CDR3 nucleotide sequence: TGTGCCAGCAGCCCACGGACAGGGGGCGGATGGAACACTGAAGCTTTCTTT. Translation: CASSPRTGGGWNTEAFF.

V gene TRBV6-5 combines with J gene TRBJ1-2; possibly TRBD1 for D (5 bases). V lost 0 bases and J 6 bases, leaving 14 bases between the germline ends. CDR3 length: 15 residues. The germline V gene encodes CDR1 MNHEY and CDR2 SVGAGI. CDR3 loop: CASSYSDKTSDGYTF. CDR3 nucleotides: TGTGCCAGCAGTTACTCGGACAAGACCTCCGATGGCTACACCTTC.

This clone has only a few counts. The chain combines TRBV5-1 with TRBJ2-5, with TRBD1 as a possible D gene (6 bases). The germline V gene has CDR1 SGHRS and CDR2 YFSETQ. The V end was cut by 4 bases, the J end by 0 bases, with 13 bases between. The CDR3 covers 15 residues. The CDR3 DNA sequence: TGCGCCAGCAGCATCCGAGGGACAAACCAAGAGACCCAGTACTTC. This gives the protein CASSIRGTNQETQYF.

J is TRBJ1-1 and V is TRBV7-8; D is perhaps TRBD1 (5 bases). Germline-derived CDR1 and CDR2 are SGHVS and FQNEAQ. The CDR3 contains 17 residues. V dropped 5 bases and J dropped 0 bases, with 19 bases sitting between them. CDR3 coding DNA: TGTGCCAGCAGCCCCCGCCTTGCGACAGCCATGAACACTGAAGCTTTCTTT. It specifies CASSPRLATAMNTEAFF.

This clone was observed a single time. V and J are TRBV6-5 and TRBJ1-1; tentatively, D is TRBD1 (6 bases). This CDR3 contains 15 residues. Germline CDR1 is MNHEY and CDR2 is SVGAGI. V gave up 2 bases and J gave up 1 base, with 11 bases separating them. The CDR3 protein is CASSYRGLGNTEAFF. CDR3 DNA: TGTGCCAGCAGTTACAGGGGGTTAGGGAACACTGAAGCTTTCTTT.

The rearrangement joins TRBV28 to TRBJ2-7, with 9 bases matching TRBD1. From germline, CDR1 is MDHEN and CDR2 SYDVKM. Trimming at V came to 5 bases and at J to 9 bases, leaving 14 bases not matched to a gene. The CDR3 extends over 15 amino acids. CDR3 nucleotides: TGTGCCAGCAGTCTAACAGGGGGCGCGACCCCTCGGCAGTACTTC. As protein: CASSLTGGATPRQYF.

The chain has TRBV19 and TRBJ2-3, with TRBD2 matching 9 bases. This CDR3 contains 15 residues. Per the germline V gene, CDR1 is LNHDA and CDR2 is SQIVND (reference sequence). V shed 3 bases and J 6 bases; nucleotides not matched to a gene: 7. This CDR3 is CASSMTSGTADTQYF. For the CDR3, the DNA is TGTGCCAGTAGTATGACTAGCGGCACCGCTGATACGCAGTATTTT.

This clone appeared once. CDR3 bases: TGTGCCAGCAGCCGTAGACAGGCCGCAGCTCCCTACGAGCAGTACTTC. Protein: CASSRRQAAAPYEQYF. The chain uses TRBV27 and TRBJ2-7; weak D call: TRBD1 (6 bases). With 6 bases removed from V and 2 bases from J, the gap between germline ends came to 20 bases. CDR3 length: 16 residues. Germline loops: CDR1 MNHEY, CDR2 SMNVEV (reference sequence).

This sequence joins TRBV29-1 and TRBJ2-1; TRBD2 is a possible D gene (7 bases). CDR1 and CDR2 (germline): SQVTM, ANQGSEA. The V and J ends lost 6 bases and 4 bases respectively, with 16 bases between them. This CDR3 comprises 14 residues. In DNA, the CDR3 is TGCAGCGTCGATAGGGGGGAGGGGTACAATGAGCAGTTCTTC. Translation: CSVDRGEGYNEQFF.

This rearrangement joins TRBV7-8 to TRBJ2-3, with TRBD2 identical over 11 bases. Trimming took 5 bases from V and 5 from J; bases not matched to a gene: 9. The V gene's germline CDR1 is SGHVS and CDR2 FQNEAQ. The CDR3 contains 16 residues. The DNA for the CDR3 is TGTGCCAGCAGCCAGGGGCTAGCGGGGGGTGTAGATACGCAGTATTTT. As protein: CASSQGLAGGVDTQYF.

The V and J genes are TRBV4-1 and TRBJ2-1; a weak D match, TRBD1 (6 bases). V lost 0 bases, J lost 0 bases, and 6 bases lay in between. This CDR3 spans 15 amino acids. Germline assignment: CDR1 MGHRA and CDR2 YSYEKL. The CDR3 protein is CASSQEGASYNEQFF. The CDR3 DNA is TGCGCCAGCAGCCAAGAGGGGGCCTCCTACAATGAGCAGTTCTTC.

The CDR3 DNA sequence: TGCGCCAGCAGCCAAGAGCTAGCGGGCTTAACTAGCACAGATACGCAGTATTTT. It specifies CASSQELAGLTSTDTQYF. The chain carries TRBV4-1 and TRBJ2-3; 8 positions match TRBD2. The J segment lost 0 bases and the V segment lost 0 bases, leaving 8 bases of the junction unmatched. The CDR3 length is 18 residues. CDR1 is MGHRA and CDR2 is YSYEKL in the germline V gene.